The 5 T cell receptor beta chains below come from one sample, sequenced in a study of control samples from healthy donors and cancer patients. Repertoires were generated with immunoSEQ multiplex PCR, while TCRdb's copy carries only in-frame clones and drops some. The sample contains 84,000 or so clones, about nine tenths of which appear only once. Sequencing used blood. The receptors derive from a man aged 30 to 45 in good health.

This chain uses TRBV2 with TRBJ1-5, with D perhaps TRBD1 (5 bases). Trimming took off 5 bases at V and 3 bases at J, with 11 bases between the two ends. CDR1 is SNHLY and CDR2 is FYNNEI in the germline V gene. The CDR3 is 14 residues long. The CDR3 reads CASSTGTSNQPQHF. The CDR3 DNA sequence: TGTGCCAGCAGTACCGGGACCTCCAATCAGCCCCAGCATTTT.

The V and J genes are TRBV3-1 (or the pseudogene TRBV3-2) and TRBJ1-3, with 9 bases aligning to TRBD1. The CDR3 runs to 14 residues. Germline V CDR1 and CDR2: LGHDT, YNNKEL (reference sequence). V was clipped by 8 bases and J by 8 bases; unmatched bases: 10. The DNA of the CDR3 is TGTGCCAGCGGACCTACAGGGGGCGTAGACACCATATATTTT. It specifies CASGPTGGVDTIYF.

CDR3: CASSSSLEGYRSYEQYF. In DNA form, the CDR3 reads TGTGCCAGCAGTTCCTCTTTGGAGGGGTACAGGTCCTACGAGCAGTACTTC. This chain joins TRBV28 and TRBJ2-7; maybe TRBD2 (6 bases). V was cut by 4 bases and J by 1 base, with 20 bases left in between. This CDR3 spans 17 amino acids. Germline assignment: CDR1 MDHEN and CDR2 SYDVKM.

The chain combines TRBV27 with TRBJ1-2; 7 nucleotides agree with TRBD1. V shed 11 bases, J shed 3 bases, and the junction held 15 bases outside the gene matches. The CDR3 is 15 amino acids. Germline-derived CDR1 and CDR2 are MNHEY and SMNVEV (reference sequence). CDR3 amino acids: CAAGTAPSVDYGYTF. Here the CDR3 DNA reads TGTGCCGCCGGGACAGCCCCCTCAGTCGACTATGGCTACACCTTC.

The rearrangement joins TRBV29-1 to TRBJ2-1; 8 bases fit TRBD2. This CDR3 spans 13 amino acids. Germline-derived CDR1 and CDR2 are SQVTM and ANQGSEA. V shed 7 bases, J shed 7 bases, and the junction held 9 bases outside the gene matches. This CDR3 reads CSGRRGGGNEQFF. Here the CDR3 DNA reads TGCAGCGGGCGGAGGGGCGGGGGGAATGAGCAGTTCTTC.